This is a list of T cell receptor beta chains from one sample in a study of blood T cells in healthy people across ages. One entry per CDR3 protein results from TCRdb running MiXCR on the 5' RACE reads. Here the sample spans 1,500,000 or so distinct CDR3 sequences, 42% being singletons. Material: blood. All receptors come from a woman between 18 and 29 years old in good health. CDR3s include the opening cysteine and the closing phenylalanine or tryptophan. A D gene is named only where the DNA matches it firmly. The listing skips clone size in some rows; elsewhere it reads once, few, many or a size class.

V gene	clone size	D gene	J gene	CDR3 protein	CDR3 DNA
TRBV20-1	.	.	TRBJ2-5	CSIYTGKTDYNEQYF	TGCAGTATTTACACCGGGAAAACCGACTACAATGAGCAGTACTTC
TRBV29-1	few	.	TRBJ1-1	CSVAGTTEAFF	TGCAGCGTTGCAGGGACCACTGAAGCTTTCTTT
TRBV5-1	.	.	TRBJ2-1	CVSRSMDEQFF	TGCGTCAGCAGAAGCATGGATGAGCAGTTCTTC
TRBV27	.	TRBD2	TRBJ2-3	CASSFRPSGGSSTDTQYF	TGTGCCAGCAGTTTTCGGCCTAGCGGGGGATCTAGCACAGATACGCAGTATTTT
TRBV4-3	once	.	TRBJ2-2	CASSQDGFTGELFF	TGCGCCAGCAGCCAAGACGGCTTCACCGGGGAGCTGTTTTTT
TRBV10-3	.	.	TRBJ2-1	CAISVSEDEQFF	TGTGCCATCAGTGTATCGGAGGATGAGCAGTTCTTC
TRBV7-6	.	.	TRBJ2-7	CASSPRGSGARYEQYF	TGTGCCAGCAGCCCTCGTGGTAGCGGAGCTCGCTACGAGCAGTACTTC
TRBV9	.	.	TRBJ2-3	CASRSSSFPDTQYF	TGTGCCAGCAGATCCTCTAGCTTTCCAGATACGCAGTATTTT
TRBV4-1	.	.	TRBJ2-5	CASSQTTGFEQYF	TGCGCCAGCAGCCAAACCACAGGGTTTGAGCAGTACTTC
TRBV20-1	.	TRBD2	TRBJ2-1	CSARSATSLNEQFF	TGCAGTGCTAGGTCCGCGACTAGCCTCAATGAGCAGTTCTTC
TRBV29-1	.	.	TRBJ2-3	CSGATDTQYF	TGCAGTGGCGCCACAGATACGCAGTATTTT
TRBV3-1	.	.	TRBJ1-2	CASSQTRNYGYTF	TGTGCCAGCAGCCAAACCAGGAACTATGGCTACACCTTC
TRBV20-1	many	TRBD2	TRBJ2-5	CSAPRGGQETQYF	TGCAGTGCCCCTCGCGGGGGCCAAGAGACCCAGTACTTC
TRBV5-1	.	TRBD2	TRBJ2-3	CASSPNPGGLTDTQYF	TGCGCCAGCAGCCCCAACCCGGGGGGGCTCACAGATACGCAGTATTTT
TRBV6-5	.	.	TRBJ1-1	CASSYRNRLNTEAFF	TGTGCCAGCAGTTATAGGAACAGATTGAACACTGAAGCTTTCTTT
TRBV7-3	.	TRBD2	TRBJ2-3	CASSLLLATDTQYF	TGTGCCAGCAGCTTGTTACTAGCGACAGATACGCAGTATTTT
TRBV21-1	.	.	TRBJ2-7	CASSKNGTGNEQYF	TGTGCCAGCAGCAAGAACGGGACAGGGAACGAGCAGTACTTC
TRBV27	few	.	TRBJ2-7	CASSLSYGIYEQYF	TGTGCCAGCAGTTTATCATACGGGATCTACGAGCAGTACTTC
TRBV7-8	.	TRBD2	TRBJ2-1	CASSFIRHWAGGPQSINERFF	TGTGCCAGCAGCTTTATCCGCCACTGGGCGGGAGGGCCTCAGAGTATCAATGAGCGGTTCTTC
TRBV4-2	few	.	TRBJ2-7	CASSQEGGRADYEQYF	TGTGCCAGCAGCCAAGAAGGGGGGAGGGCCGACTACGAGCAGTACTTC
TRBV20-1	.	.	TRBJ1-2	CSARFPGRDYGYTF	TGCAGTGCTAGATTCCCAGGGAGGGATTATGGCTACACCTTC
TRBV20-1	many	TRBD2	TRBJ2-7	CSARGSGGLTYEQYF	TGCAGTGCTAGGGGTAGCGGGGGGCTCACCTACGAGCAGTACTTC
TRBV20-1	.	.	TRBJ1-1	CSARSTGTYLEAFF	TGCAGTGCTAGATCTACCGGGACATATTTAGAAGCTTTCTTT
TRBV7-2	few	.	TRBJ2-1	CASSLGGGHPLYNEQFF	TGTGCCAGCAGCTTAGGTGGCGGGCACCCCCTCTACAATGAGCAGTTCTTC
TRBV12-3/TRBV12-4	few	TRBD2	TRBJ2-5	CASSLDGGEETQYF	TGTGCCAGCAGTTTAGACGGGGGGGAAGAGACCCAGTACTTC
TRBV12-3/TRBV12-4	.	.	TRBJ2-1	CASAGVLSYNEQFF	TGTGCCAGCGCTGGGGTCCTCTCCTACAATGAGCAGTTCTTC
TRBV27	.	.	TRBJ1-1	CASRQQGRENTEAFF	TGTGCCAGCAGACAACAGGGAAGGGAGAACACTGAAGCTTTCTTT
TRBV12-3/TRBV12-4	.	.	TRBJ1-2	CASSLLRLNYGYTF	TGTGCCAGCAGTTTGCTGCGGCTTAACTATGGCTACACCTTC
TRBV27	.	TRBD2	TRBJ2-7	CASSLGLVLDEQYF	TGTGCCAGCAGTTTGGGACTAGTATTGGACGAGCAGTACTTC
TRBV27	.	.	TRBJ2-3	CASKSPDTQYF	TGTGCCAGCAAATCCCCGGATACGCAGTATTTT
TRBV5-1	.	.	TRBJ1-5	CASSPGRPEGQPQHF	TGCGCCAGCAGCCCGGGACGTCCCGAAGGGCAGCCCCAGCATTTT
TRBV7-9	.	TRBD2	TRBJ2-3	CPSSLSGGADTQYF	TGTCCCAGCAGCCTCAGCGGGGGGGCCGATACGCAGTATTTT
TRBV7-2	.	TRBD1	TRBJ1-2	CASSPRTGAIYGYTF	TGTGCCAGCAGCCCCCGGACAGGGGCAATCTATGGCTACACCTTC
TRBV3-1	few	.	TRBJ2-7	CASRQDGRRLGYEQYF	TGTGCCAGCAGACAAGACGGGCGGCGCTTAGGTTACGAGCAGTACTTC
TRBV6-5	few	.	TRBJ1-1	CASSYNQGPNTEAFF	TGTGCCAGCAGTTATAATCAGGGTCCGAACACTGAAGCTTTCTTT
TRBV7-2	few	.	TRBJ2-7	CASSPERRSYEQYF	TGTGCCAGCAGCCCCGAAAGGAGATCCTACGAGCAGTACTTC
TRBV4-2	.	.	TRBJ2-1	CASSQVEGAGTSYEQFF	TGTGCCAGCAGCCAAGTGGAGGGCGCGGGCACTTCCTACGAGCAGTTCTTC
TRBV21-1	.	.	TRBJ2-1	CASSKVKRGLTYNEQFF	TGTGCCAGCAGCAAAGTGAAGCGGGGGCTAACCTACAATGAGCAGTTCTTC
TRBV7-8	.	TRBD2	TRBJ2-2	CASSLILAGNIGELFF	TGTGCCAGCAGCTTAATTCTAGCGGGTAACATCGGGGAGCTGTTTTTT
TRBV28	few	.	TRBJ1-5	CASSSIWDTGKNDQPQHF	TGTGCCAGCAGTTCCATTTGGGATACAGGGAAAAACGATCAGCCCCAGCATTTT
TRBV20-1	few	.	TRBJ1-1	CSPILRTLEAFF	TGCAGTCCAATTTTAAGAACACTAGAAGCTTTCTTT
TRBV28	.	.	TRBJ1-2	CASLAGAHYGYTF	TGTGCCAGCTTGGCGGGGGCCCACTATGGCTACACCTTC
TRBV2	few	.	TRBJ2-4	CASSRTVAKNIQYF	TGTGCCAGCAGTCGGACTGTAGCCAAAAACATTCAGTACTTC
TRBV20-1	.	.	TRBJ1-5	CSARRDTGGNQPQHF	TGCAGTGCTAGGAGGGACACCGGGGGCAATCAGCCCCAGCATTTT
TRBV5-1	.	.	TRBJ2-2	CASSLVGPTGELFF	TGCGCCAGCAGCTTGGTAGGGCCCACCGGGGAGCTGTTTTTT
TRBV11-1	few	TRBD2	TRBJ2-1	CASSFLADHNEQFF	TGTGCCAGCAGCTTTCTAGCGGACCACAATGAGCAGTTCTTC
TRBV24-1	.	.	TRBJ2-1	CATSDYPRDANNEQFF	TGTGCCACCAGTGATTATCCCCGGGACGCTAACAATGAGCAGTTCTTC
TRBV27	few	.	TRBJ1-1	CASSLSHSGTEAFF	TGTGCCAGCAGTTTAAGCCATAGTGGCACTGAAGCTTTCTTT
TRBV4-1	few	TRBD1	TRBJ1-1	CASSQDAGGITEAFF	TGCGCCAGCAGCCAAGATGCAGGGGGTATCACTGAAGCTTTCTTT
TRBV12-3/TRBV12-4	.	TRBD1	TRBJ2-1	CASTLEGAFSYNEQFF	TGTGCCAGCACCCTAGAGGGGGCGTTCTCCTACAATGAGCAGTTCTTC
TRBV7-2	.	.	TRBJ2-3	CASSSGLSGDTQYF	TGTGCCAGCAGCTCGGGGTTGTCCGGAGATACGCAGTATTTT
TRBV5-1	few	.	TRBJ2-3	CASSWVGEDTQYF	TGCGCCAGCAGCTGGGTTGGGGAGGATACGCAGTATTTT
TRBV20-1	.	.	TRBJ1-5	CSARGTAAGFSQPQHF	TGCAGTGCTAGAGGGACGGCGGCCGGGTTTTCCCAGCCCCAGCATTTT
TRBV6-6	many	.	TRBJ2-7	CASSTPTGSYEQYF	TGTGCCAGCAGTACTCCGACAGGCTCCTACGAGCAGTACTTC
TRBV7-9	few	TRBD1	TRBJ2-1	CASSPGTGGDYNEQFF	TGTGCCAGCAGCCCCGGGACAGGGGGCGACTACAATGAGCAGTTCTTC
TRBV20-1	few	TRBD2	TRBJ2-3	CSARPGTSGRDTQYF	TGCAGTGCTAGACCAGGGACTAGCGGGAGAGATACGCAGTATTTT
TRBV29-1	few	.	TRBJ1-4	CSVAGHPSEEKLFF	TGCAGCGTTGCCGGACACCCCTCGGAGGAAAAACTGTTTTTT
TRBV7-9	.	.	TRBJ1-4	CASSPLVPEGGEKLFF	TGTGCCAGCAGCCCACTTGTCCCTGAAGGTGGGGAAAAACTGTTTTTT
TRBV5-1	.	.	TRBJ1-1	CASSWLDSTEAFF	TGCGCCAGCAGTTGGCTCGACAGTACTGAAGCTTTCTTT
TRBV5-8	once	.	TRBJ1-5	CASSLPGEQPQHF	TGTGCCAGCAGCCTACCCGGGGAACAGCCCCAGCATTTT